Included here is one T cell receptor beta chain sequence, with context. The source of the sample is a study of blood T cell repertoires in COVID-19. This CDR3 region has 13 residues. The germline gives CDR1 SGHVS, CDR2 FQNEAQ. V was shortened by 5 bases and J by 2 bases, with 10 bases between the two germline ends. This table comes from immunoSEQ multiplex PCR, and its TCRdb copy is limited to in-frame clones, with some not included. The table includes about 390,000 clones, around 87% detected once. What was sequenced was peripheral blood. The chain uses TRBV7-8 and TRBJ2-7; D perhaps matches TRBD1 (6 bases). The receptor was derived from a woman aged 55-69 years with COVID-19, enrolled during active disease. The CDR3 coding sequence is TGTGCCAGCAGCCCGGACAGTACCTACGAGCAGTACTTC. Its protein product is CASSPDSTYEQYF.